A single sample is the source of the 24 T cell receptor beta chains below, sequenced in a study of spatial heterogeneity in lung cancer. TCRdb re-analysed the 5' RACE reads in MiXCR, keeping a single row per CDR3 protein. The table records 55,000 to 75,000 distinct CDR3 sequences, more than 7% of them present only once. Time point noted: sample taken at primary tumor resection. Sequencing covered unsorted whole RNA taken from tumor, nontumor lung or frozen PBMC. The sequenced sample was PBMCs, obtained at surgery. The receptors originated from a female donor with early-stage non-small cell lung cancer.

This clonotype has just a few counts. This sequence joins TRBV9 and TRBJ1-2, with D maybe TRBD1 (6 bases). This CDR3 has 15 amino acids. Germline V gives CDR1 SGDLS, CDR2 YYNGEE. V was cut by 0 bases and J by 6 bases, with 15 bases left in between. The CDR3: CASSVEGDVRNGYTF. The DNA for the CDR3 is TGTGCCAGCAGCGTAGAGGGGGACGTGAGAAATGGCTACACCTTC.

V usage is TRBV3-1 and J usage is TRBJ2-7; maybe TRBD2 (5 bases). Trimming left V 0 bases short and J 8 bases short, with 8 bases between. The CDR3 is 12 amino acids. Germline V gives CDR1 LGHDT, CDR2 YNNKEL (reference sequence). The CDR3 DNA reads TGTGCCAGCAGCCAAGATCGGACTCAGCAGTACTTC. Its translation is CASSQDRTQQYF.

V is TRBV2 and J is TRBJ1-1, with D possibly matching TRBD1 (6 bases). With 5 bases removed from V and 7 bases from J, the gap between germline ends came to 29 bases. CDR3 length: 18 amino acids. In germline, CDR1 is SNHLY, CDR2 FYNNEI. The CDR3 is CASSHLGGASTEGDEAFF. The CDR3 DNA reads TGTGCCAGCAGTCACCTGGGGGGGGCTTCAACAGAAGGGGATGAAGCTTTCTTT.

The sample holds a few counts of this clonotype. DNA of the CDR3: TGTGCCAGCAGCAGGCCCGGCGGGAGAGGAGATGAGCAGTTCTTC. Amino acids: CASSRPGGRGDEQFF. This rearrangement joins TRBV3-1 to TRBJ2-1, with 7 bases lining up with TRBD2. The CDR3 extends over 15 amino acids. CDR1 and CDR2 from the germline V gene are LGHDT and YNNKEL (reference sequence). The J segment lost 8 bases and the V segment lost 5 bases, leaving 12 bases of the junction unmatched.

This clonotype occurred a few times. The chain employs TRBV11-2 and TRBJ1-1, with 8 bases lining up with TRBD1. The CDR3 loop spans 15 amino acids. The V gene's germline CDR1 is SGHAT and CDR2 FQNNGV. J gave up 0 bases and V 5 bases, and 5 bases lay outside the gene matches. The CDR3 nucleotides are TGTGCCAGCAGCCAAAAACAGGGGGTGAACACTGAAGCTTTCTTT. Translated, it gives CASSQKQGVNTEAFF. The complete variable domain, with remaining parts taken from reference TRBV11-2 and TRBJ1-1, reads EAGVAQSPRYKIIEKRQSVAFWCNPISGHATLYWYQQILGQGPKLLIQFQNNGVVDDSQLPKDRFSAERLKGVDSTLKIQPAKLEDSAVYLCASSQKQGVNTEAFFGQGTRLTVV.

Ten or more counts support this clonotype. The rearrangement joins TRBV5-1 to TRBJ2-7; possible D gene TRBD2, 5 bases. The CDR3 runs to 14 residues. Between the trimmed V and J ends, which lost 1 base and 3 bases, there was a span of 11 bases. Per the germline V gene, CDR1 is SGHRS and CDR2 is YFSETQ. In nucleotides, the CDR3 is TGCGCCAGCAGCTTGACGGGAAGAGACTACGAGCAGTACTTC. Its translation: CASSLTGRDYEQYF. Together with reference TRBV5-1 and TRBJ2-7, the CDR3 gives the full variable domain: KAGVTQTPRYLIKTRGQQVTLSCSPISGHRSVSWYQQTPGQGLQFLFEYFSETQRNKGNFPGRFSGRQFSNSRSEMNVSTLELGDSALYLCASSLTGRDYEQYFGPGTRLTVT.

V is TRBV5-1 and J is TRBJ2-1, with 8 bases matching TRBD2. With 4 bases clipped from V and 0 bases from J, the junction kept 18 bases outside the gene matches. This CDR3 is 20 amino acids long. The germline V gene has CDR1 SGHRS and CDR2 YFSETQ. The chain's CDR3 is CASSALTSATHLSSYNEQFF. CDR3 sequence (DNA): TGCGCCAGCAGCGCCTTGACTAGCGCCACTCACCTTAGCTCCTACAATGAGCAGTTCTTC.

This clonotype was seen at least ten times. This sequence joins TRBV28 and TRBJ1-5; D remains ambiguous. Per germline, CDR1 MDHEN and CDR2 SYDVKM. The CDR3 runs 16 residues. With 4 bases removed from V and 3 bases from J, the gap between germline ends came to 16 bases. The CDR3 spells CASSSELTEHNQPQHF. CDR3 in DNA: TGTGCCAGCAGTTCCGAACTCACCGAGCACAATCAGCCCCAGCATTTT.

The chain uses TRBV12-3 or TRBV12-4 and TRBJ2-2, with unresolved D. Trimming left V 7 bases short and J 0 bases short, with 9 bases between. This CDR3 comprises 14 residues. The CDR3 DNA follows: TGTGCCAGCAATCTCCCCCCGAACACCGGGGAGCTGTTTTTT. This encodes CASNLPPNTGELFF.

This clonotype has at least ten counts. The genes are TRBV20-1 and TRBJ2-3; 8 nucleotides agree with TRBD2. This CDR3 is built from 15 residues. J lost 5 bases, V lost 7 bases, and 14 bases had no gene match. The germline CDR1 and CDR2 sequences are DFQATT and SNEGSKA (reference sequence). As DNA, the CDR3 is TGCAGTGGAAGGCGGGGACGGGGGGGCCAAGATACGCAGTATTTT. Translation: CSGRRGRGGQDTQYF.

This clonotype has just a few counts. J is TRBJ2-3 and V is TRBV11-2, with 7 bases matching TRBD2. The trim removed 5 bases at V and 1 base at J, leaving 9 bases unmatched. Germline V gene sequence: CDR1 SGHAT, CDR2 FQNNGV. The CDR3 is 16 amino acids. The CDR3 DNA is TGTGCCAGCAGCACCCTGGGAGGGGTCGGCACAGATACGCAGTATTTT. Translating gives CASSTLGGVGTDTQYF.

The chain joins TRBV5-4 to TRBJ2-1; 8 bases match TRBD2. The V gene's germline CDR1 is SGHNT and CDR2 YYREEE (reference sequence). The CDR3 is made up of 16 amino acids. V shed 4 bases and J 2 bases; nucleotides not matched to a gene: 8. CDR3 loop: CASSSGRGETYNEQFF. CDR3 DNA sequence: TGTGCCAGCAGCAGTGGGCGGGGGGAGACCTACAATGAGCAGTTCTTC. Using reference TRBV5-4 and TRBJ2-1 for the parts outside the CDR3, the full variable domain is ETGVTQSPTHLIKTRGQQVTLRCSSQSGHNTVSWYQQALGQGPQFIFQYYREEENGRGNFPPRFSGLQFPNYSSELNVNALELDDSALYLCASSSGRGETYNEQFFGPGTRLTVL.

This clonotype was seen at least ten times. The chain carries TRBV7-9 and TRBJ2-6; 10 bases fit TRBD1. V lost 6 bases to trimming and J lost 2 bases; unmatched junction nucleotides: 7. Looked up from germline, CDR1 is SEHNR and CDR2 is FQNEAQ (reference sequence). The length of the CDR3 is 17 residues. The CDR3 DNA reads TGTGCCAGCAGTCCGACAGGGGGCCCCACTGGGGCCAACGTCCTGACTTTC. It is translated as CASSPTGGPTGANVLTF.

This clonotype was counted ten times or more. The J gene is TRBJ1-2, the V gene TRBV10-3, with no clear D. The V gene lost 0 bases and the J gene lost 8 bases, with 13 bases spanning the gap. This CDR3 is built from 14 residues. Germline V gives CDR1 ENHRY, CDR2 SYGVKD. The CDR3 DNA sequence: TGTGCCATCAGTGAGTCAGGAGCCCCAGGCGGCTACACCTTC. Translated: CAISESGAPGGYTF.

This clonotype was recorded many times. This chain links TRBV7-9 with TRBJ1-1; D might be TRBD1 (5 bases). The CDR3 is 14 amino acids. V lost 4 bases, J lost 1 base, and 10 bases lay in between. Per germline, CDR1 SEHNR and CDR2 FQNEAQ (reference sequence). This CDR3 reads CASSWGGGNTEAFF. CDR3 nucleotide sequence: TGTGCCAGCAGCTGGGGTGGGGGGAACACTGAAGCTTTCTTT. The complete variable domain, with remaining parts taken from reference TRBV7-9 and TRBJ1-1, reads DTGVSQNPRHKITKRGQNVTFRCDPISEHNRLYWYRQTLGQGPEFLTYFQNEAQLEKSRLLSDRFSAERPKGSFSTLEIQRTEQGDSAMYLCASSWGGGNTEAFFGQGTRLTVV.

This clonotype was seen at least ten times. V usage is TRBV5-6 and J usage is TRBJ1-1; unclear D gene. V lost 2 bases and J 0 bases, leaving 8 bases between the germline ends. Germline V gene lookup returns CDR1 SGHDT and CDR2 YYEEEE. The length of the CDR3 is 14 residues. This CDR3 is CASSFVGLNTEAFF. CDR3 in DNA: TGTGCCAGCAGCTTCGTCGGGTTGAACACTGAAGCTTTCTTT. The full variable domain, in which reference TRBV5-6 and TRBJ1-1 provide the parts outside the CDR3, is DAGVTQSPTHLIKTRGQQVTLRCSPKSGHDTVSWYQQALGQGPQFIFQYYEEEERQRGNFPDRFSGHQFPNYSSELNVNALLLGDSALYLCASSFVGLNTEAFFGQGTRLTVV.

This clonotype occurred many times. The chain couples TRBV6-2 or TRBV6-3 to TRBJ1-1; D perhaps matches TRBD1 (5 bases). CDR1 and CDR2 from the germline V gene are MNHEY and SVGEGT. This CDR3 has 15 residues. Trimming took off 4 bases at V and 1 base at J, with 13 bases between the two ends. CDR3: CASSSKSTANTEAFF. The CDR3 bases are TGTGCCAGCAGTTCCAAATCGACAGCGAACACTGAAGCTTTCTTT.

This clonotype has ten or more counts. The chain carries TRBV6-2 or TRBV6-3 and TRBJ1-5, with 8 bases that match TRBD1. The CDR3 totals 13 residues. V dropped 6 bases and J dropped 6; count of bases not matched to a gene: 4. Germline values: CDR1 MNHEY, CDR2 SVGEGT. The CDR3 here is CASRDRAGQPQHF. CDR3 DNA sequence: TGTGCCAGCAGGGACAGGGCTGGTCAGCCCCAGCATTTT.

This clonotype was counted a single time. The chain has TRBV11-2 and TRBJ1-1; D gene uncertain. V lost 6 bases, J lost 3 bases, and 11 bases lay in between. This CDR3 is 13 amino acids long. Germline V gene data show CDR1 as SGHAT and CDR2 as FQNNGV. Here the CDR3 reads CASSLTRDTEAFF. In DNA, the CDR3 is TGTGCCAGCAGTCTGACGAGGGACACTGAAGCTTTCTTT.

In its sample, this clonotype was seen a few times. This sequence joins TRBV12-3 or TRBV12-4 and TRBJ2-3; 7 bases agree with TRBD2. V was clipped by 7 bases and J by 4 bases; unmatched bases: 8. The CDR3 is 14 residues long. The CDR3 nucleotides are TGTGCCAGCACTCTTGTGGGGGGGGCAGATACGCAGTATTTT. The encoded protein is CASTLVGGADTQYF.

The CDR3 DNA reads TGCAGTGCTCTAAACCCTCGAGATGGCGGGAACTACGAGCAGTACTTC. Its translation: CSALNPRDGGNYEQYF. The chain uses TRBV20-1 and TRBJ2-7; a possible D gene is TRBD2 (6 bases). V was clipped by 5 bases and J by 3 bases, with 23 bases between them. CDR1 and CDR2 (germline): DFQATT, SNEGSKA (reference sequence). The length of the CDR3 is 16 residues.

This clonotype appeared many times. V usage is TRBV11-2 and J usage is TRBJ2-2; 9 nucleotides agree with TRBD2. V shed 5 bases and J 6 bases; nucleotides not matched to a gene: 7. The germline CDR1 and CDR2 sequences are SGHAT and FQNNGV. This CDR3 has 15 residues. This chain's CDR3 is CASSPRTSEAGELFF. DNA of the CDR3: TGTGCCAGCAGCCCCCGGACTAGCGAGGCCGGGGAGCTGTTTTTT.

The J gene is TRBJ2-1, the V gene TRBV30; 8 bases match TRBD2. The length of the CDR3 is 16 residues. Trimming cost V 3 bases and J 4 bases; bases outside gene matches: 11. Germline CDR1 GTSNPN, CDR2 SVGIG (reference sequence). The CDR3 DNA follows: TGTGCCTGGAGACCTCGGGGGGGCTTATCGTACAATGAGCAGTTCTTC. Encoded protein: CAWRPRGGLSYNEQFF.

In this sample, this clonotype turned up a few times. The rearrangement uses TRBV28 and TRBJ2-1; 11 bases agree with TRBD2. CDR1 and CDR2 from the germline V gene are MDHEN and SYDVKM. Germline trimming cut 7 bases from V and 5 bases from J; bases unmatched to any gene: 4. This CDR3 is 14 amino acids long. CDR3 in DNA: TGTGCCAGCATCGTTAGCGGGAGGGACAATGAGCAGTTCTTC. Its protein is CASIVSGRDNEQFF.